The 14 T cell receptor beta chains listed next were all sequenced from one sample in a study of blood T cell repertoires in COVID-19. Libraries were prepared by immunoSEQ multiplex PCR; TCRdb keeps only in-frame clonotypes and omits some of them. The repertoire holds roughly 250,000 clones, with approximately 90% as singletons. The sequencing sample was made of PBMCs or T cells enriched from blood (not recorded which). These receptors were collected from a woman aged 40 to 49 with acute COVID-19.

The CDR3 nucleotides read TGTGCCAGCAGCTCGGACAGAGTCTATGGCTACACCTTC. This sequence encodes CASSSDRVYGYTF. The chain joins TRBV5-6 to TRBJ1-2; weak D call: TRBD1 (6 bases). V was pared by 3 bases and J by 4 bases, with 10 bases between. Germline CDR1 SGHDT, CDR2 YYEEEE. The CDR3 has 13 amino acids. Full variable domain (missing parts from reference TRBV5-6 and TRBJ1-2): DAGVTQSPTHLIKTRGQQVTLRCSPKSGHDTVSWYQQALGQGPQFIFQYYEEEERQRGNFPDRFSGHQFPNYSSELNVNALLLGDSALYLCASSSDRVYGYTFGSGTRLTVV.

This clone has a single count. The chain links TRBV6-2 or TRBV6-3 to TRBJ2-7, with 10 bases identical to TRBD2. CDR1 and CDR2 from the germline V gene are MNHEY and SVGEGT. This CDR3 is built from 14 residues. The J segment lost 4 bases and the V segment lost 5 bases, leaving 5 bases of the junction unmatched. The CDR3 spells CASSPLTSGYEQYV. CDR3 nucleotides: TGTGCCAGCAGTCCCCTGACTAGCGGGTACGAGCAGTACGTC.

The chain links TRBV5-1 to TRBJ2-5; tentatively, D is TRBD2 (5 bases). V dropped 0 bases and J dropped 5 bases, with 11 bases sitting between them. The CDR3 totals 14 residues. CDR1 is SGHRS and CDR2 is YFSETQ in the germline V gene. The CDR3 loop reads CASSLESGWETQYF. The CDR3 DNA reads TGCGCCAGCAGCTTGGAGAGCGGATGGGAGACCCAGTACTTC.

This clone appeared a single time. This sequence joins TRBV7-8 and TRBJ1-1; D not certain. CDR3 length: 15 amino acids. Trimming pared 0 bases from V and 5 bases from J, leaving 13 bases between. Looked up from germline, CDR1 is SGHVS and CDR2 is FQNEAQ. The CDR3 nucleotides read TGTGCCAGCAGCTTAGCGCCCGGTCGAACGACTGAAGCTTTCTTT. Protein: CASSLAPGRTTEAFF.

Comment on this clone: One end of the junction varies from germline; a read error may be responsible. This chain uses TRBV10-2 with TRBJ2-2; tentative D call: TRBD1 (5 bases). Germline CDR1 is WSHSY and CDR2 is SAAADI. The CDR3 is 14 residues long. The CDR3 DNA follows: TGCGCCAGCAGTGCGGACATGAACCCCGGGGAGCTGTTTTTT. Residues: CASSADMNPGELFF.

The V and J genes are TRBV5-4 and TRBJ2-5; 11 bases align to TRBD2. The CDR3 runs 17 residues. CDR1 SGHNT and CDR2 YYREEE come from the germline V gene (reference sequence). V shed 0 bases and J 6 bases; nucleotides not matched to a gene: 10. CDR3: CASSLGGTSGNLQTQYF. The CDR3 region has the DNA TGTGCCAGCAGCTTGGGGGGGACTAGCGGAAACCTGCAGACCCAGTACTTC.

This sequence joins TRBV28 and TRBJ2-7, with 8 bases matching TRBD2. Germline V gives CDR1 MDHEN, CDR2 SYDVKM. This CDR3 spans 16 amino acids. J was trimmed by 7 bases and V by 2 bases; bases with no gene match: 13. The CDR3: CASSLGSGSGRSEQYF. In nucleotides, the CDR3 is TGTGCCAGCAGTTTAGGATCAGGAAGCGGGAGATCGGAGCAGTACTTC.

The rearrangement links TRBV7-2 to TRBJ1-5, with a weak D call TRBD1 (5 bases). The CDR3 has 14 residues. Deletions cut 3 bases from V and 7 bases from J, with 13 bases between. CDR1 and CDR2 from the germline V gene are SGHTA and FQGNSA. The CDR3 sequence is CASSFYQGGQPQHF. In DNA form, the CDR3 reads TGTGCCAGCAGCTTTTATCAGGGCGGCCAGCCCCAGCATTTT.

This clone was recorded only once. The V and J genes are TRBV19 and TRBJ1-4; 7 nucleotides line up with TRBD1. Looked up from germline, CDR1 is LNHDA and CDR2 is SQIVND (reference sequence). The trim removed 8 bases at V and 3 bases at J, leaving 9 bases unmatched. The CDR3 totals 15 residues. The CDR3 protein is CASQTGKGANEKLFF. CDR3 DNA: TGTGCCAGTCAGACAGGGAAGGGGGCTAATGAAAAACTGTTTTTT.

V gene TRBV5-5 combines with J gene TRBJ1-1, with 7 bases identical to TRBD1. Germline CDR1 is SGHKS and CDR2 is YYEKEE (reference sequence). V trimming: 0 bases; J trimming: 8 bases; junction bases outside the gene matches: 10. CDR3 length: 15 residues. The CDR3 nucleotides read TGTGCCAGCAGCTTGGGGGACAGCTTCAGTTGGGAAGCTTTCTTT. Its protein product is CASSLGDSFSWEAFF. Looking up the rest from reference TRBV5-5 and TRBJ1-1 gives the full variable domain: DAGVTQSPTHLIKTRGQQVTLRCSPISGHKSVSWYQQVLGQGPQFIFQYYEKEERGRGNFPDRFSARQFPNYSSELNVNALLLGDSALYLCASSLGDSFSWEAFFGQGTRLTVV.

The chain employs TRBV19 and TRBJ1-5; unclear D gene. This CDR3 region has 15 residues. Trimming took 1 base from V and 4 from J, leaving 11 bases between them. Germline V CDR1 and CDR2: LNHDA, SQIVND (reference sequence). In DNA form, the CDR3 reads TGTGCCAGTAGTATAGTTCCACAGATTAATCAGCCCCAGCATTTT. Amino acids: CASSIVPQINQPQHF. The complete variable domain, with remaining parts taken from reference TRBV19 and TRBJ1-5, reads DGGITQSPKYLFRKEGQNVTLSCEQNLNHDAMYWYRQDPGQGLRLIYYSQIVNDFQKGDIAEGYSVSREKKESFPLTVTSAQKNPTAFYLCASSIVPQINQPQHFGDGTRLSIL.

The genes are TRBV7-6 and TRBJ2-7; 12 nucleotides match TRBD2. This CDR3 region has 16 residues. Germline V lookup: CDR1 SGHVS, CDR2 FNYEAQ. V lost 2 bases to trimming and J lost 5 bases; unmatched junction nucleotides: 7. CDR3 sequence: CASSLRGLAGLDEQYV. The CDR3 region has the DNA TGTGCCAGCAGCTTAAGGGGACTAGCGGGTTTGGACGAGCAGTACGTC.

The chain combines TRBV29-1 with TRBJ2-1, with D perhaps TRBD2 (5 bases). The V gene's germline CDR1 is SQVTM and CDR2 ANQGSEA. The CDR3 length is 15 residues. The V and J ends lost 6 bases and 5 bases respectively, with 20 bases between them. The CDR3: CSVPARDWGHNEQFF. DNA for the CDR3: TGCAGCGTCCCCGCCCGGGATTGGGGTCACAATGAGCAGTTCTTC.

The chain combines TRBV9 with TRBJ2-7, with TRBD1 identical over 9 bases. CDR1 is SGDLS and CDR2 is YYNGEE in the germline V gene. V lost 6 bases, J lost 2 bases, and 12 bases stayed unmatched. The CDR3 length is 16 residues. The DNA of the CDR3 is TGTGCCAGCACACAGGGGGCAGGGGAGGGGACCTACGAGCAGTACTTC. It specifies CASTQGAGEGTYEQYF.